This T cell receptor (beta chain) was recovered during a study of early T cells in non-severe SARS-CoV-2 infection (dated by TCRdb to the early 2020s). At the level of the whole study: Because TCR sequencing was done on bulk RNA from unsorted whole blood, the alpha and beta chains could not be paired.

The study was a case-control design nested within a healthcare worker cohort in London, UK, with weekly nasopharyngeal swab PCR tests and blood sampling. Healthcare workers were recruited between 23 and 31 March 2020, during the week of the UK lockdown, and were followed weekly for up to roughly 15 weeks. The paper's findings and limits, for the study overall: VDJdb matching was skewed toward anti-spike CD8 responses, so virus-specific expansions were likely underestimated and private and CD4 specificities were missed.

Taken from the germline V gene (reference sequence), the CDR1 and CDR2 loops are LNHNV and YYDKDF. After removal of 0 bases from V and 3 bases from J, the junction retains 13 bases not matched to a gene. The cysteine opens and the phenylalanine closes a CDR3 of 18 amino acids. Left in the record is the CDR3 DNA by itself, 54 bases read in frame from the first base. This clonotype was picked up many times. Its antigen is still unknown. The sample holds no much larger clone one base away, and base qualities are not on file. Library prep was done by 5' RACE. Sequenced using a NextSeq 500. In the TCR library protocol, unique molecular identifiers were attached to individual cDNA molecules to correct for PCR bias and sequencing error. TCR alpha and beta chains were both sequenced, and the abundances of alpha and beta sequences in each sample were closely correlated with each other. The published analysis was carried out like this. Decombinator V4 was used to annotate TCR sequences for V gene, J gene and CDR3. TCRs were defined as expanded if a significant change between any two time points was detected under a Poisson model with p below 0.0001. TCR abundances were normalised to the total number of TCRs sequenced per sample and were expressed as counts per million. MAIT TCRs were defined by TRAV1-2 paired with TRAJ12, TRAJ20 or TRAJ33, and iNKT TCRs by TRAV10 paired with TRAJ18. VDJdb, accessed 1 November 2021, was searched for CMV, EBV and SARS-CoV-2 annotated TCRs, excluding TCRs annotated for multiple antigens. The raw public reads went through TCRdb reprocessing: fastp at Q25, MiXCR clone calling, in-frame beta chains kept. One record per CDR3 amino acid sequence lists the most common genes and DNA. These V and J calls rely on TCRdb rather than the paper's analysis. Recorded for this sample are approximately 22,000 distinct CDR3 sequences; around 4.5% of them occurred a single time. Clones ranked in the top ten supply roughly 20% of the sample.

This sequence originates from an adult who was a healthcare worker with PCR-confirmed SARS-CoV-2 infection or an uninfected control (not recorded which). The rearranged chain carries TRBV15 and TRBJ2-5; the central 7 bases match TRBD2. Source material: whole blood. The DNA sequence follows: TGTGCCACCAGCAGAGATGTTAGTGGGCTAGCGGCGAAAGAGACCCAGTACTTC. Its protein is CATSRDVSGLAAKETQYF. The CDR3, completed at both ends by the reference TRBV15 and TRBJ2-5 genes, gives the full variable domain DAMVIQNPRYQVTQFGKPVTLSCSQTLNHNVMYWYQQKSSQAPKLLFHYYDKDFNNEADTPDNFQSRRPNTSFCFLDIRSPGLGDTAMYLCATSRDVSGLAAKETQYFGPGTRLLVL.